This T cell receptor beta chain was identified during a study of blood T cell repertoires in COVID-19. Assay: immunoSEQ multiplex PCR; the TCRdb copy retains only in-frame clones and omits some. The sample lists tens of thousands of clones, approximately 91% seen once, with roughly 1.5% in the top ten. Material: peripheral blood. Receptors originate from a human donor in a cohort sampled during active COVID-19.

The chain links TRBV15 to TRBJ1-4; 10 bases are shared with TRBD1. The length of the CDR3 is 15 residues. The V gene end was trimmed by 3 bases and the J gene end by 11 bases; junction bases not matched to a gene: 9. Germline-derived CDR1 and CDR2 are LNHNV and YYDKDF (reference sequence). This CDR3 reads CATSSLGTGEGKLFF. Written as DNA, the CDR3 is TGTGCCACCAGCAGCCTAGGGACAGGGGAAGGGAAACTGTTTTTT.